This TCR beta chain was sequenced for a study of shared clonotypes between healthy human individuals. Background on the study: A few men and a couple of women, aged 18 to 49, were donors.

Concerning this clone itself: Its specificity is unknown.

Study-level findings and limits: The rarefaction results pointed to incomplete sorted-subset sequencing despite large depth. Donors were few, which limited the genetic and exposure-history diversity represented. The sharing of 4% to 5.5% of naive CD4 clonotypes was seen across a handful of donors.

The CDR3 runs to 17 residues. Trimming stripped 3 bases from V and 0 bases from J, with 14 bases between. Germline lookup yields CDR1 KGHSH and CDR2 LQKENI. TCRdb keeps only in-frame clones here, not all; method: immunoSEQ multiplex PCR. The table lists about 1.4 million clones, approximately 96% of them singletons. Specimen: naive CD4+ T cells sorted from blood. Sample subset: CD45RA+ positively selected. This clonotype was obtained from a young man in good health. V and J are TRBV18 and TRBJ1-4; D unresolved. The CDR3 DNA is TGTGCCAGCTCACCGGTCAGATGGATTGCAACTAATGAAAAACTGTTTTTT. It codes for CASSPVRWIATNEKLFF.